A single sample gave rise to the 24 T cell receptor beta chains below, sequenced in a study of T cells in Graves' hyperthyroidism and ophthalmopathy. Amplification of TCR beta CDR3 regions used RNA as the template. An initial round of RT-PCR targeting the TCR CDR3 relied on the HTBI primer set. MiXCR was run by TCRdb on the multiplex PCR reads, yielding one entry per CDR3 protein. The table has roughly 720,000 distinct CDR3 sequences, roughly a sixth seen once. Sequenced material: blood. The receptors derive from a man between 45 and 60 years old with Graves' hyperthyroidism.

This clonotype has a count of ten or more. The chain combines TRBV3-1 with TRBJ2-5; no definite D call. CDR1 and CDR2 from the germline V gene are LGHDT and YNNKEL (reference sequence). The ends were cut back, 2 bases at V and 6 bases at J, with 13 bases in the middle. The CDR3 is 14 residues long. Here the CDR3 DNA reads TGTGCCAGCAGCCAACTAGTTTCATCGAAGACCCAGTACTTC. This sequence encodes CASSQLVSSKTQYF.

This clonotype has only a few counts. V and J are TRBV29-1 and TRBJ2-3; D is possibly TRBD1 or TRBD2 (5 bases each). Trimming left V 3 bases short and J 6 bases short, with 13 bases between. The germline gives CDR1 SQVTM, CDR2 ANQGSEA. CDR3 size: 13 residues. For the CDR3, the DNA is TGCAGCGTTGATAGGGGAGTTGTCGATACGCAGTATTTT. As protein: CSVDRGVVDTQYF.

Ten or more counts support this clonotype. The rearrangement joins TRBV30 to TRBJ1-1; weak D call: TRBD1 (6 bases). Germline-derived CDR1 and CDR2 are GTSNPN and SVGIG (reference sequence). V lost 0 bases and J 4 bases, leaving 12 bases between the germline ends. The CDR3 totals 14 residues. The CDR3, as DNA: TGTGCCTGGAGTGTACTGGGCAGGGGCACTGAAGCTTTCTTT. Its protein is CAWSVLGRGTEAFF. The full variable domain, with the rest looked up from reference TRBV30 and TRBJ1-1, is SQTIHQWPATLVQPVGSPLSLECTVEGTSNPNLYWYRQAAGRGLQLLFYSVGIGQISSEVPQNLSASRPQDRQFILSSKKLLLSDSGFYLCAWSVLGRGTEAFFGQGTRLTVV.

The rearrangement uses TRBV24-1 and TRBJ2-1; D assignment may be TRBD1 or TRBD2 (5 bases each). Germline values: CDR1 KGHDR, CDR2 SFDVKD. This CDR3 has 15 residues. With 2 bases removed from V and 6 bases from J, the gap between germline ends came to 13 bases. As DNA, the CDR3 is TGTGCCACCAGTGATTCGGGACCTTCGTCCAATGAGCAGTTCTTC. Its protein product is CATSDSGPSSNEQFF.

This clonotype was picked up many times. The V gene is TRBV12-3 or TRBV12-4, the J gene TRBJ1-5; a possible D gene is TRBD1 (6 bases). CDR3 length equals 13 residues. V was cut by 6 bases and J by 6 bases, with 12 bases left in between. The CDR3 is CASSSDRLQPQHF. The CDR3 DNA reads TGTGCCAGCAGCTCCGACAGGCTTCAGCCCCAGCATTTT.

The chain carries TRBV6-2 or TRBV6-3 and TRBJ2-1, with TRBD1 matching 9 bases. Per the germline V gene, CDR1 is MNHEY and CDR2 is SVGEGT. The CDR3 consists of 14 residues. The ends lost 6 bases at V and 8 bases at J; junction bases unmatched: 8. CDR3 sequence reads: CASSRDRAVDEQFF. The DNA of the CDR3 is TGTGCCAGCAGCCGGGACAGGGCAGTGGATGAGCAGTTCTTC.

A few counts support this clonotype. A read error is possible here, since a much larger clone lies one base away. The rearrangement joins TRBV28 to TRBJ1-5; perhaps TRBD1 as D (6 bases). This CDR3 is 16 amino acids long. V shed 3 bases and J shed 3 bases, with 15 bases lying between them. Germline V gene sequence: CDR1 MDHEN, CDR2 SYDVKM. The CDR3 nucleotides are TGTGCCAGCAGTTTGGGGGGGGCAGGGGACAATCAGCCCCAGCATTTT. Residues: CASSLGGAGDNQPQHF.

This clonotype was detected ten times or more. This sequence joins TRBV7-3 and TRBJ2-3; D is ambiguous. Deletions cut 1 base from V and 5 bases from J, with 10 bases between. Germline V gives CDR1 SGHTA, CDR2 FQGTGA. The CDR3 sequence is 14 residues long. The CDR3 is CASSLNWRGDTQYF. The CDR3 DNA follows: TGTGCCAGCAGCTTAAATTGGAGAGGAGATACGCAGTATTTT.

This clonotype was recorded many times. Its ends do not fully match the called genes, so a read error is possible. V and J are TRBV7-2 and TRBJ2-3, with TRBD2 identical over 8 bases. Germline CDR1 and CDR2: SGHTA and FQGNSA. The CDR3 runs to 14 residues. CDR3 coding DNA: TGTGCCAGCAGCCTAGCGGGTCGCACAGATACGCAGTATTTT. Amino acids: CASSLAGRTDTQYF.

At least ten counts were recorded for this clonotype. The CDR3 bases are TGTGCCAGCAGTTCCGGGATAGCGGTGAAAGAGACCCAGTACTTC. Translation: CASSSGIAVKETQYF. This chain links TRBV28 with TRBJ2-5; D perhaps matches TRBD2 (6 bases). The V end lost 4 bases, the J end lost 3 bases, and 15 bases lay between the germline ends. The V gene's germline CDR1 is MDHEN and CDR2 SYDVKM. This CDR3 comprises 15 residues.

The J gene is TRBJ2-5, the V gene TRBV12-3 or TRBV12-4; 10 bases are a match to TRBD1. This CDR3 comprises 14 residues. With V trimmed by 6 bases and J by 5 bases, 6 bases remained unmatched. As DNA, the CDR3 is TGTGCCAGCAGGGGTTGGACAGGGGGGGAGACCCAGTACTTC. It yields the protein CASRGWTGGETQYF.

Ten or more counts support this clonotype. This chain links TRBV12-3 or TRBV12-4 with TRBJ2-4, with 13 bases identical to TRBD2. The CDR3 loop spans 20 amino acids. V gave up 6 bases and J gave up 2 bases; unmatched junction bases: 16. This chain's CDR3 is CASSPELAGGPRGTKNIQYF. In DNA form, the CDR3 reads TGTGCCAGCAGCCCGGAACTAGCGGGAGGGCCCCGCGGAACCAAAAACATTCAGTACTTC.

This chain's CDR3 is CATKTGARSNQPQHF. The CDR3 DNA is TGTGCCACTAAGACAGGGGCCCGGAGCAATCAGCCCCAGCATTTT. The rearrangement links TRBV19 to TRBJ1-5; 8 bases align to TRBD1. V lost 10 bases to trimming and J lost 1 base; unmatched junction nucleotides: 9. This CDR3 has 15 amino acids. Germline lookup yields CDR1 LNHDA and CDR2 SQIVND (reference sequence).

This clonotype has only a few counts. The genes are TRBV6-1 and TRBJ2-1; D remains ambiguous. Germline values: CDR1 MNHNS, CDR2 SASEGT. V was cut by 4 bases and J by 8 bases, with 6 bases left in between. There are 11 residues in the CDR3. CDR3 nucleotide sequence: TGTGCCAGCAGTGGATACGATGAGCAGTTCTTC. This codes for CASSGYDEQFF.

Ten or more counts support this clonotype. This rearrangement joins TRBV2 to TRBJ1-1, with D uncertain. V was pared by 0 bases and J by 8 bases, with 19 bases between. The CDR3 length is 16 residues. Germline V gene lookup returns CDR1 SNHLY and CDR2 FYNNEI. In nucleotides, the CDR3 is TGTGCCAGCAGTGAAGCCGCGGTTGGTCGTAAGGCGGAAGCTTTCTTT. Encoded protein: CASSEAAVGRKAEAFF.

This clonotype was detected only a few times. This chain uses TRBV29-1 with TRBJ2-1; TRBD2 matches at 11 bases. This CDR3 contains 14 residues. Unmatched junction bases numbered 6, after V lost 7 bases and J lost 4 bases. Germline lookup yields CDR1 SQVTM and CDR2 ANQGSEA. CDR3 sequence reads: CSALGLAEYNEQFF. The CDR3 bases are TGCAGCGCTCTGGGACTAGCGGAGTACAATGAGCAGTTCTTC.

V usage is TRBV7-9 and J usage is TRBJ2-6, with 12 bases that match TRBD1. Germline V lookup: CDR1 SEHNR, CDR2 FQNEAQ (reference sequence). This CDR3 is built from 17 residues. Germline trimming cut 3 bases from V and 5 bases from J; bases unmatched to any gene: 5. CDR3 nucleotides: TGTGCCAGCAGCTTTGGGACAGGGGGCGCTTGGGCCAACGTCCTGACTTTC. Its translation is CASSFGTGGAWANVLTF.

This clonotype occurred many times. The chain uses TRBV18 and TRBJ2-5; D may be TRBD1 (6 bases). The germline V gene encodes CDR1 KGHSH and CDR2 LQKENI. This CDR3 is 13 amino acids long. The ends were cut back, 5 bases at V and 4 bases at J, with 11 bases in the middle. CDR3 residues: CASSSDRVETQYF. The CDR3, as DNA: TGTGCCAGCTCATCGGACAGAGTAGAGACCCAGTACTTC.

This clonotype occurred many times. The chain has TRBV28 and TRBJ1-4; D is ambiguous. Deletions cut 5 bases from V and 8 bases from J, with 9 bases between. Germline V lookup: CDR1 MDHEN, CDR2 SYDVKM. The length of the CDR3 is 12 residues. This CDR3 is CASSPVVEKLFF. The CDR3 DNA reads as TGTGCCAGCAGTCCGGTGGTCGAAAAACTGTTTTTT.

There are a few counts of this clonotype. The rearrangement joins TRBV19 to TRBJ2-2; 10 positions agree with TRBD1. Germline trimming cut 6 bases from V and 6 bases from J; bases unmatched to any gene: 19. The CDR3 spans 19 residues. CDR1 and CDR2 from the germline V gene are LNHDA and SQIVND (reference sequence). The CDR3 here is CASSMDRGLASEYAGELFF. CDR3 DNA sequence: TGTGCCAGTAGCATGGACAGGGGGTTAGCAAGCGAGTATGCCGGGGAGCTGTTTTTT.

This sequence joins TRBV28 and TRBJ2-4, with 8 positions matching TRBD2. The CDR3 extends over 16 amino acids. The trim removed 2 bases at V and 6 bases at J, leaving 9 bases unmatched. The germline CDR1 and CDR2 sequences are MDHEN and SYDVKM. This CDR3 is CASSLGLTSGRNIQYF. In nucleotides, the CDR3 is TGTGCCAGCAGTTTAGGGCTTACTAGCGGACGAAACATTCAGTACTTC.

This clonotype was recorded at least ten times. The chain couples TRBV28 to TRBJ2-6, with D unclear. The V end was cut by 4 bases, the J end by 0 bases, with 7 bases between. Germline values: CDR1 MDHEN, CDR2 SYDVKM. This CDR3 is 15 amino acids long. The CDR3 loop reads CASSYDTSGANVLTF. DNA of the CDR3: TGTGCCAGCAGTTACGACACCTCTGGGGCCAACGTCCTGACTTTC.

In this sample, this clonotype turned up a few times. J is TRBJ2-7 and V is TRBV19; TRBD2 matches at 10 bases. V shed 3 bases, J shed 3 bases, and the junction held 2 bases outside the gene matches. Per germline, CDR1 LNHDA and CDR2 SQIVND (reference sequence). The CDR3 consists of 14 residues. CDR3 sequence (DNA): TGTGCCAGTAGTATTTCTAGCGGGAGCTACGAGCAGTACTTC. Amino acid sequence: CASSISSGSYEQYF.

The V and J genes are TRBV19 and TRBJ2-1; either TRBD1 or TRBD2 may fit D (5 bases each). Germline-derived CDR1 and CDR2 are LNHDA and SQIVND (reference sequence). Trimming shortened V by 7 bases and J by 4 bases, and 17 bases separated the two germline ends. The CDR3 covers 15 residues. The CDR3 reads CASTPGPIRYNEQFF. The CDR3 DNA reads as TGTGCCAGTACGCCGGGACCCATAAGATACAATGAGCAGTTCTTC.